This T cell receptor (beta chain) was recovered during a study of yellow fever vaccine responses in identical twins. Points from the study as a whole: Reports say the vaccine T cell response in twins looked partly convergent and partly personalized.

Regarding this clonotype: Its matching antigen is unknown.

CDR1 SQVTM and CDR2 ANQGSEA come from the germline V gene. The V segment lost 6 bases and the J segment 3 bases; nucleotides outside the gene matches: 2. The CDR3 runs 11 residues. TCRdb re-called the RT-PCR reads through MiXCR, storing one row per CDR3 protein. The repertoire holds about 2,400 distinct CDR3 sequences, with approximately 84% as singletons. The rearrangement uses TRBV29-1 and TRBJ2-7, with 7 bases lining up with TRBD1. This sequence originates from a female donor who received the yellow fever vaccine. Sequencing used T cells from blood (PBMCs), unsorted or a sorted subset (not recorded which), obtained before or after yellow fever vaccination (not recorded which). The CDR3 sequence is CSVGDSYEQYV. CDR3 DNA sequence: TGCAGCGTCGGGGACAGCTACGAGCAGTACGTC.